Listed here is a single T cell receptor (beta chain). TCRdb used MiXCR to reprocess the RT-PCR reads, holding one entry per CDR3 protein. The data show 150,000 to 200,000 distinct CDR3 sequences, approximately 28% seen once. This record comes from a study of patients and donors after allogeneic stem cell transplantation. This CDR3 has 15 amino acids. The germline V gene encodes CDR1 SNHLY and CDR2 FYNNEI. The V end lost 4 bases, the J end lost 0 bases, and 9 bases lay between the germline ends. This clonotype was sampled from a human donor who was either an allogeneic HSCT recipient or a stem cell or donor lymphocyte infusion donor (not recorded which). It is not recorded whose cells these are; they may come from a transplant donor. This chain joins TRBV2 and TRBJ2-2; D is ambiguous. The sequencing input was blood, either unsorted or a sorted T cell fraction (not recorded which). The CDR3, as DNA: TGTGCCAGCAGTGGGTGGGTTACGAACACCGGGGAGCTGTTTTTT. It yields the protein CASSGWVTNTGELFF. Supplemented by reference TRBV2 and TRBJ2-2, the full variable domain reads EPEVTQTPSHQVTQMGQEVILRCVPISNHLYFYWYRQILGQKVEFLVSFYNNEISEKSEIFDDQFSVERPDGSNFTLKIRSTKLEDSAMYFCASSGWVTNTGELFFGEGSRLTVL.